The TCR beta chain described here comes from a study of low-dose radiotherapy and immunotherapy resistance in tumors. In the study overall: Individuals in Cohort 2 had 1 Gy per fraction every two weeks, adding up to 13 Gy over 26 weeks. Every two weeks, cyclophosphamide 200 mg/m2 was infused one day before radiation plus immunotherapy.

Time point: before trial treatment. In the RACIN dose-escalation trial, donors got nivolumab plus ipilimumab with aspirin, cyclophosphamide and radiotherapy. With TRAV- and TRBV-specific primers, first-strand cDNA was made, covering the alpha and beta chains. TCRs were put through approximately 21 PCR cycles of amplification with Phusion. A constant-region primer and the V-primer adapter served as the primer pair. TCRdb used MiXCR to reprocess the reads, holding one entry per CDR3 protein. The top ten hold about 1% of the sample, which has 75,000 to 95,000 distinct CDR3 sequences, more than 8.5% seen once. CDR1 is MNHEY and CDR2 is SVGEGT in the germline V gene. V was shortened by 7 bases and J by 7 bases, with 12 bases between the two germline ends. The CDR3 sequence is 12 residues long. The table lists this clonotype with many counts.

Sample: PBMCs, taken before treatment. The receptor's source is a male donor with prostate cancer. The chain joins TRBV6-2 or TRBV6-3 to TRBJ2-3, with a possible D match to TRBD2 (5 bases). The CDR3 DNA sequence: TGTGCCAGCACCACGGGAACCCATACGCAGTATTTT. It codes for CASTTGTHTQYF.